The 11 T cell receptor beta chains below all came from one sample that was sequenced in a study of T-cell reconstitution after alpha-beta-depleted transplantation in children. Molecular barcoding with unique molecular identifiers was used for the TCRbeta library. From the PCR reads, TCRdb called clonotypes with MiXCR, one entry per CDR3 protein. This sample has approximately 290,000 distinct CDR3 sequences; around a tenth occur once, and the top ten carry about 25%. This specimen consisted of peripheral blood, obtained 180 days after TCRalphabeta/CD19-depleted stem cell transplant. The receptors were sampled from a male patient under 10 years old who had a stem cell transplant for chronic granulomatous disease, so the T cells may come from the graft donor.

CDR3 coding DNA: TGTGCCAGCAGTTCCTCGGACAGGGGGAATGAGCAGTTCTTC. Amino acid sequence: CASSSSDRGNEQFF. The chain carries TRBV12-3 or TRBV12-4 and TRBJ2-1; TRBD1 matches 10 bases. V was pared by 4 bases and J by 7 bases, with 4 bases of the junction left unmatched. CDR3 length: 14 amino acids.

This clonotype appeared many times. The chain is built from TRBV30 and TRBJ2-2; no firm D call. V was pared by 2 bases and J by 4 bases, with 11 bases between. The V gene's germline CDR1 is GTSNPN and CDR2 SVGIG (reference sequence). The CDR3 runs 14 residues. CDR3 in DNA: TGTGCCTGGAGTTGGTTCTCGGGCACCGGGGAGCTGTTTTTT. It encodes CAWSWFSGTGELFF.

Concerning this clonotype: A much larger clone lies one base from this, so it may be a read error. The chain is built from TRBV15 and TRBJ2-1; 8 bases match TRBD1. This CDR3 contains 15 residues. CDR1 LNHNV and CDR2 YYDKDF come from the germline V gene (reference sequence). The CDR3 here is CVTSREGGQAWEQFF. The CDR3 region has the DNA TGTGTCACCAGCAGAGAGGGGGGACAGGCTTGGGAGCAGTTCTTC. Based on the CDR3 plus reference TRBV15 and TRBJ2-1, the full variable domain is DAMVIQNPRYQVTQFGKPVTLSCSQTLNHNVMYWYQQKSSQAPKLLFHYYDKDFNNEADTPDNFQSRRPNTSFCFLDIRSPGLGDTAMYLCVTSREGGQAWEQFFGPGTRLTVL.

This clonotype was detected ten times or more. This sequence joins TRBV10-3 and TRBJ2-5, with D tentatively TRBD2 (6 bases). The germline CDR1 and CDR2 sequences are ENHRY and SYGVKD. Trimming took 8 bases from V and 4 from J, leaving 8 bases between them. The CDR3 totals 11 residues. The CDR3 region has the DNA TGTGCCATCGGGACTGGAGAGACCCAGTACTTC. This translates into CAIGTGETQYF.

A remark on this clonotype: This may be a read error, as it is one base from a much larger clone. The J gene is TRBJ2-1, the V gene TRBV4-1; 8 nucleotides match TRBD2. The CDR3 spans 16 residues. Germline CDR1 is MGHRA and CDR2 is YSYEKL. For the CDR3, the DNA is TGCGCCAGCAGCGCCCGGGGAGCGGGGGCCGTGAATGAGCTGTTCTTC. Translation gives CASSARGAGAVNELFF.

This clonotype was seen many times. V gene TRBV20-1 combines with J gene TRBJ1-1; D is possibly TRBD1 (6 bases). Germline V gene lookup returns CDR1 DFQATT and CDR2 SNEGSKA (reference sequence). Trimming took 0 bases from V and 0 from J, leaving 11 bases between them. This CDR3 is 15 amino acids long. DNA for the CDR3: TGCAGTGCTAGAGAGATGGACAGATTGAACACTGAAGCTTTCTTT. Amino acid sequence: CSAREMDRLNTEAFF.

This clonotype was observed many times. This chain uses TRBV12-3 or TRBV12-4 with TRBJ2-2; 11 bases are shared with TRBD2. This CDR3 region has 18 residues. V lost 3 bases, J lost 5 bases, and 11 bases stayed unmatched. This CDR3 is CASSLTLGLAEKTGELFF. The CDR3, as DNA: TGTGCCAGCAGTTTGACCTTGGGACTAGCGGAAAAAACCGGGGAGCTGTTTTTT.

The table lists this clonotype with many counts. The chain employs TRBV5-1 and TRBJ2-1; TRBD1 might be the D (7 bases). Trimming took off 2 bases at V and 6 bases at J, with 18 bases between the two ends. Germline-derived CDR1 and CDR2 are SGHRS and YFSETQ. The CDR3 totals 16 residues. CDR3 in DNA: TGCGCCAGCAGCTTAAACGACAGGGAGGCCACCAATGAGCAGTTCTTC. Residues: CASSLNDREATNEQFF.

This clonotype showed up many times. The chain uses TRBV7-2 and TRBJ2-4; unclear D gene. Deletions cut 4 bases from V and 6 bases from J, with 7 bases between. Germline loops: CDR1 SGHTA, CDR2 FQGNSA. The CDR3 consists of 12 residues. As DNA, the CDR3 is TGTGCCAGCAGCTCGAGTGGAAACATTCAGTACTTC. Its translation: CASSSSGNIQYF.

At least ten counts were recorded for this clonotype. V gene TRBV5-1 combines with J gene TRBJ2-3, with D possibly matching TRBD2 (5 bases). V dropped 7 bases and J dropped 1 base, with 10 bases sitting between them. This CDR3 contains 13 residues. Looked up from germline, CDR1 is SGHRS and CDR2 is YFSETQ. The CDR3 protein is CASLEAGTDTQYF. In nucleotides, the CDR3 is TGCGCCAGCTTGGAGGCTGGCACAGATACGCAGTATTTT.

The table lists this clonotype with many counts. The V call is TRBV7-9, the J call TRBJ2-1; TRBD2 agrees at 8 bases. The germline CDR1 and CDR2 sequences are SEHNR and FQNEAQ (reference sequence). The length of the CDR3 is 16 residues. J gave up 5 bases and V 4 bases, and 10 bases lay outside the gene matches. This CDR3 is CASSSRGGTGDNEQFF. The CDR3 DNA reads TGTGCCAGCAGCTCTCGGGGGGGCACGGGGGACAATGAGCAGTTCTTC.